The sequence of this T cell receptor (beta chain) was determined in a study of identical twins. Whole-study results and caveats: Carriage of fewer insertions was seen in abundant cord blood beta clonotypes, whereas memory repertoires showed none.

V was clipped by 8 bases and J by 6 bases, with 16 bases between them. CDR1 SNHLY and CDR2 FYNNEI come from the germline V gene. The CDR3 has 13 amino acids. TCRdb itself ran the 5' RACE reads through MiXCR, one entry per CDR3 protein. Of approximately 530,000 distinct CDR3 sequences listed, about a fifth are singletons. A word on this clonotype: Its target is unknown.

These data were also reused for a study on yellow fever vaccine responses in identical twins. From that report: Reportedly, the T cell response mounted by twins to vaccine seemed partly convergent, partly personalized.

The chain combines TRBV2 with TRBJ2-5; D gene uncertain. Material: CD4+ T cells sorted from blood. The TCR sequence derives from a woman aged 18-29 years in good health. CDR3: CASFRQVGKTQYF. CDR3 DNA sequence: TGTGCCAGCTTTCGGCAAGTAGGGAAGACCCAGTACTTC.